Listed below are T cell receptor beta chains from one sample, sequenced in a study of blood T cell repertoires in COVID-19. The repertoire was sequenced with immunoSEQ multiplex PCR; TCRdb's copy has only in-frame clones and lacks some. Of 250,000 to 300,000 clones listed, 80% to 95% are singletons. Sequencing used PBMCs or T cells enriched from blood (not recorded which). The receptors originated from a woman aged 25 to 39 who had recovered from COVID-19. Each CDR3 is given with its conserved first and last residue. The order of the fields is D gene, V gene, clone size, J gene, CDR3 DNA, CDR3 protein. The D gene is left open where the match is weak. Only some rows state a clone size, as once, few, many or a class for expanded clones.

TRBD1	TRBV19	once	TRBJ2-5	TGTGCCAGTAATCCCCGGACAGGGGGCAAGGAGACCCAGTACTTC	CASNPRTGGKETQYF
TRBD2	TRBV12-3/TRBV12-4	.	TRBJ2-5	TGTGCCAGCAACCGGGAGGGAAAGACCCAGTACTTC	CASNREGKTQYF
.	TRBV9	.	TRBJ1-3	TGTGCCAGCAGCATGGACAGAAACACCATATATTTT	CASSMDRNTIYF
.	TRBV7-2	.	TRBJ2-5	TGTGCCAGCAGCTTTCCCACTGAGGGAGAGACCCAGTACTTC	CASSFPTEGETQYF
.	TRBV7-3	.	TRBJ2-1	TGTGCCAGCAGCTTAATAGCGGTCTCCTACAATGAGCAGTTCTTC	CASSLIAVSYNEQFF
.	TRBV11-2	.	TRBJ1-1	TGTGCCAGCAGACTTAACACTGAAGCTTTCTTT	CASRLNTEAFF
.	TRBV5-4	.	TRBJ2-1	TGTGCCAGCAGCCTCGGGACTGGCTCCTACAATGAGCAGTTCTTC	CASSLGTGSYNEQFF
.	TRBV19	.	TRBJ2-4	TGTGCCAGTAGCCCCCCCAGGCAGGTCAAAAACATTCAGTACTTC	CASSPPRQVKNIQYF
.	TRBV10-3	.	TRBJ1-1	TGTGCCATCAGTGAGTCGGGCAGGCCTGAAGCTTTCTTT	CAISESGRPEAFF
.	TRBV28	.	TRBJ2-2	TGTGCCAGCAGTTTAGAATCAGGGGAGCTTGAGGGGCTGTTTTTT	CASSLESGELEGLFF